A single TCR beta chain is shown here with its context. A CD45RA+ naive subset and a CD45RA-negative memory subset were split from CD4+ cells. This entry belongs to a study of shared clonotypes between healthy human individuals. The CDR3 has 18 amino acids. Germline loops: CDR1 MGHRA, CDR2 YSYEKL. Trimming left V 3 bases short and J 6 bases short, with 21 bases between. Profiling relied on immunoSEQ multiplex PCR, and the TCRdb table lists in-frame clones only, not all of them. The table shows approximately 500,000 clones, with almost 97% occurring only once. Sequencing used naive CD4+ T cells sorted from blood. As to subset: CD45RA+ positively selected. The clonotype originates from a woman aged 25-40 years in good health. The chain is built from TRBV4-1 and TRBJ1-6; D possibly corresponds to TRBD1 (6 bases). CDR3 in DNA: TGCGCCAGCAGCCATAAATTCCCAGGGGATTATAGTAATTCACCCCTCCACTTT. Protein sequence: CASSHKFPGDYSNSPLHF.